The clone carrying this T cell receptor (beta chain) was seen only a few times. Its target is unknown. The table came from immunoSEQ multiplex PCR; TCRdb's copy has only in-frame clones and leaves some out. The data contain 100,000 to 150,000 clones, roughly nine tenths of them seen just once; the ten biggest clones take up approximately 1.5%. This specimen belongs to a study of T cell responses to AZD1222 COVID-19 vaccine. Overall study results and limits: Donor demographics were predominantly white British with a female majority; clonal diversity may be underestimated.

Germline V gene lookup returns CDR1 SGHKS and CDR2 YYEKEE (reference sequence). Unmatched junction bases numbered 10, after V lost 3 bases and J lost 4 bases. CDR3 length equals 15 residues. The genes are TRBV5-5 and TRBJ2-7; 7 bases are shared with TRBD1. The clonotype was recovered from an adult in good health. Sequenced material: peripheral blood, taken on day 0 of AZD1222 vaccination. In DNA, the CDR3 is TGTGCCAGCAGCTCCTTGGACAGGCCCCTGTACGAGCAGTACTTC. Its protein is CASSSLDRPLYEQYF.